Below, 31 T cell receptor beta chains from the same sample are listed, as sequenced in a study of T cells after yellow fever vaccination. TCRdb recomputed calls from the 5' RACE reads with MiXCR, one row per CDR3 protein. The sample carries some 340,000 distinct CDR3 sequences, around a tenth recorded once. This specimen consisted of CD4+ T cells sorted from PBMCs, obtained 45 days after the yellow fever booster vaccination. The receptors originated from a man aged 18 to 30 who received the YFV17D yellow fever vaccine.

The gene calls are TRBV12-3 or TRBV12-4 and TRBJ2-2; either TRBD1 or TRBD2 may fit D (5 bases each). V was pared by 1 base and J by 4 bases, with 7 bases between. This CDR3 has 14 amino acids. The CDR3 sequence is CASSLGGITGELFF. CDR3 coding DNA: TGTGCCAGCAGTTTAGGGGGGATCACCGGGGAGCTGTTTTTT.

CDR3 protein: CASRRTSGDYGEQFF. The CDR3 region has the DNA TGTGCCAGCAGACGAACTAGCGGGGACTACGGTGAGCAGTTCTTC. V and J are TRBV5-4 and TRBJ2-1; 10 bases match TRBD2. The V gene end was trimmed by 5 bases and the J gene end by 9 bases; junction bases not matched to a gene: 11. The length of the CDR3 is 15 residues. Germline V gene data show CDR1 as SGHNT and CDR2 as YYREEE (reference sequence).

This clonotype was recorded a few times. J is TRBJ1-5 and V is TRBV5-1; 9 bases match TRBD1. The germline gives CDR1 SGHRS, CDR2 YFSETQ. Germline trimming cut 0 bases from V and 7 bases from J; bases unmatched to any gene: 2. The CDR3 spans 14 residues. CDR3 loop: CASSLGTGEQPQHF. CDR3 bases: TGCGCCAGCAGCTTGGGGACAGGGGAACAGCCCCAGCATTTT.

A few counts support this clonotype. This chain links TRBV5-1 with TRBJ1-1, with TRBD1 matching 9 bases. J was trimmed by 13 bases and V by 4 bases; bases with no gene match: 11. This CDR3 contains 13 residues. Per the germline V gene, CDR1 is SGHRS and CDR2 is YFSETQ. CDR3 loop: CASSTPGQGVVFF. CDR3 DNA: TGCGCCAGCAGCACGCCGGGACAGGGTGTTGTTTTCTTT.

The rearrangement links TRBV7-9 to TRBJ2-3; perhaps TRBD2 as D (5 bases). The CDR3 runs 14 residues. V was trimmed by 3 bases and J by 6 bases, leaving 13 bases between them. The germline V gene encodes CDR1 SEHNR and CDR2 FQNEAQ (reference sequence). Written as DNA, the CDR3 is TGTGCCAGCAGCTTTCGGCTAGCCGTGGATACGCAGTATTTT. This encodes CASSFRLAVDTQYF.

Ten or more counts support this clonotype. This chain joins TRBV4-3 and TRBJ2-3, with D perhaps given as TRBD1 or TRBD2 (5 bases each). CDR1 LGHNA and CDR2 YSLEER come from the germline V gene. V gave up 4 bases and J gave up 5 bases, with 19 bases separating them. The CDR3 totals 16 residues. The CDR3 is CASSRGLGEVGDTQYF. The CDR3 coding sequence is TGCGCCAGCAGCCGGGGGTTGGGTGAAGTAGGAGATACGCAGTATTTT.

This chain links TRBV10-3 with TRBJ2-5, with 8 bases lining up with TRBD1. CDR3 length equals 17 residues. With V trimmed by 2 bases and J by 4 bases, 12 bases remained unmatched. Germline V gene lookup returns CDR1 ENHRY and CDR2 SYGVKD. The CDR3 bases are TGTGCCATCAGTGAGAGGGGCCCAGGACAGGGTCGAGAGACCCAGTACTTC. It codes for CAISERGPGQGRETQYF.

This clonotype has a count of ten or more. The chain joins TRBV12-3 or TRBV12-4 to TRBJ2-6; D may match TRBD1 or TRBD2 (5 bases each). CDR3 length equals 18 residues. The V gene lost 7 bases and the J gene lost 4 bases, with 23 bases spanning the gap. The CDR3, as DNA: TGTGCCAGCATCTTCTCCCGGGGCAACCGTCCGGGGGCCAACGTCCTGACTTTC. Residues: CASIFSRGNRPGANVLTF.

CDR3 amino acids: CASRRSGVLTDTQYF. The DNA of the CDR3 is TGTGCCAGCAGGCGTTCGGGGGTTCTCACAGATACGCAGTATTTT. The chain links TRBV12-3 or TRBV12-4 to TRBJ2-3; weak D call: TRBD2 (6 bases). The CDR3 runs 15 residues. The V end was cut by 6 bases, the J end by 2 bases, with 15 bases between.

There are many counts of this clonotype. The chain employs TRBV29-1 and TRBJ2-7; 9 nucleotides line up with TRBD1. Germline-derived CDR1 and CDR2 are SQVTM and ANQGSEA. V lost 4 bases to trimming and J lost 12 bases; unmatched junction nucleotides: 7. This CDR3 is 11 amino acids long. CDR3 sequence reads: CSVVRDRVAYF. DNA of the CDR3: TGCAGCGTTGTTCGGGACAGGGTCGCGTACTTC.

This rearrangement joins TRBV27 to TRBJ1-1; TRBD1 is a possible D gene (5 bases). Per the germline V gene, CDR1 is MNHEY and CDR2 is SMNVEV (reference sequence). V was clipped by 5 bases and J by 6 bases, with 19 bases between them. The CDR3 runs 15 residues. CDR3 DNA: TGTGCCAGCAGTACGGGCGACAGCTACAGCCCTGAAGCTTTCTTT. Translating it yields CASSTGDSYSPEAFF.

This clonotype was detected many times. The chain uses TRBV5-1 and TRBJ2-1; D assignment may be TRBD1 or TRBD2 (5 bases each). Per germline, CDR1 SGHRS and CDR2 YFSETQ. Trimming stripped 6 bases from V and 5 bases from J, with 12 bases between. The CDR3 spans 13 residues. This CDR3 is CASTEGRDNEQFF. The CDR3 coding sequence is TGCGCCAGCACAGAGGGACGGGACAATGAGCAGTTCTTC.

This clonotype was observed at least ten times. The chain uses TRBV12-3 or TRBV12-4 and TRBJ2-3; D not resolved. V was trimmed by 2 bases and J by 4 bases, leaving 7 bases between them. The CDR3 has 13 amino acids. CDR3 sequence: CASSLLGADTQYF. As DNA, the CDR3 is TGTGCCAGCAGTTTACTTGGAGCAGATACGCAGTATTTT.

This clonotype was counted many times. V and J are TRBV20-1 and TRBJ2-1; D is perhaps TRBD2 (6 bases). The length of the CDR3 is 13 residues. Germline V gives CDR1 DFQATT, CDR2 SNEGSKA (reference sequence). Trimming stripped 6 bases from V and 6 bases from J, with 15 bases between. CDR3 DNA: TGCAGTGCGGGAGGCGTAGTTCCCAATGAGCAGTTCTTC. This gives the protein CSAGGVVPNEQFF.

Only a few counts were recorded for this clonotype. J is TRBJ2-7 and V is TRBV19; the match to TRBD1 covers 12 bases. This CDR3 spans 15 amino acids. The germline V gene has CDR1 LNHDA and CDR2 SQIVND (reference sequence). V was pared by 5 bases and J by 6 bases, with 8 bases of the junction left unmatched. This CDR3 reads CASSATGDRGLEQYV. CDR3 coding DNA: TGTGCCAGTAGTGCCACCGGGGACAGGGGGCTCGAGCAGTACGTC.

This clonotype came up a few times. This sequence joins TRBV12-3 or TRBV12-4 and TRBJ1-1, with D uncertain. The CDR3 loop spans 14 amino acids. V was trimmed by 2 bases and J by 3 bases, leaving 10 bases between them. The CDR3 loop is CASSLKGGDTEAFF. CDR3 DNA sequence: TGTGCCAGCAGTTTAAAGGGTGGGGACACTGAAGCTTTCTTT.

The gene calls are TRBV7-2 and TRBJ1-3; weak D call: TRBD1 (6 bases). CDR3 size: 14 residues. V dropped 2 bases and J dropped 4 bases, with 9 bases sitting between them. In germline, CDR1 is SGHTA, CDR2 FQGNSA. This CDR3 reads CASSLRGEGNTIYF. In DNA form, the CDR3 reads TGTGCCAGCAGCTTAAGGGGGGAAGGAAACACCATATATTTT.

The chain recombines TRBV4-2 with TRBJ2-2, with unresolved D. Germline V gives CDR1 LGHNA, CDR2 YNFKEQ. V lost 0 bases to trimming and J lost 5 bases, with 7 bases between them. CDR3 size: 14 residues. CDR3: CASSQEGGTGELFF. CDR3 coding DNA: TGTGCCAGCAGCCAAGAAGGTGGAACCGGGGAGCTGTTTTTT.

This clonotype was detected many times. This rearrangement joins TRBV5-1 to TRBJ1-2; D is unclear. The V gene lost 0 bases and the J gene lost 8 bases, with 20 bases spanning the gap. Germline V lookup: CDR1 SGHRS, CDR2 YFSETQ. The CDR3 has 16 amino acids. The CDR3 reads CASSLASNPRGEGYTF. CDR3 coding DNA: TGCGCCAGCAGCTTGGCATCGAACCCGAGAGGAGAAGGCTACACCTTC.

The J gene is TRBJ1-1, the V gene TRBV29-1; D unclear. This CDR3 is 12 amino acids long. Germline V CDR1 and CDR2: SQVTM, ANQGSEA. Trimming took off 4 bases at V and 6 bases at J, with 12 bases between the two ends. The CDR3 sequence is CSVGGPLSEAFF. The CDR3 bases are TGCAGCGTTGGCGGGCCCCTATCTGAAGCTTTCTTT.

The chain uses TRBV12-3 or TRBV12-4 and TRBJ1-1; 8 bases fit TRBD1. After removal of 3 bases from V and 4 bases from J, the junction contained 10 bases not matched to a gene. This CDR3 comprises 16 residues. DNA of the CDR3: TGTGCCAGCAGTTTGCACCCTGGACAGGGAGGCACTGAAGCTTTCTTT. It specifies CASSLHPGQGGTEAFF.

This chain joins TRBV3-1 and TRBJ2-7; no clear D. Germline CDR1 LGHDT, CDR2 YNNKEL (reference sequence). This CDR3 spans 14 amino acids. Trimming pared 2 bases from V and 6 bases from J, leaving 14 bases between. The CDR3 spells CASSQSALPSEQYF. For the CDR3, the DNA is TGTGCCAGCAGCCAAAGCGCTTTACCGAGCGAGCAGTACTTC.

This clonotype was recorded a few times. The J gene is TRBJ2-5, the V gene TRBV6-5; maybe TRBD2 (6 bases). Trimming removed 8 bases at V and 5 bases at J, with 12 bases between. Germline assignment: CDR1 MNHEY and CDR2 SVGAGI. The CDR3 totals 12 residues. CDR3 bases: TGTGCCAGCTGGCGGGGCCGGGAGACCCAGTACTTC. It codes for CASWRGRETQYF.

This clonotype has ten or more counts. The DNA of the CDR3 is TGTGCCAGCAGCCAAGTAATGGCTAGCGGGGGGCTGAGCTCCTACAATGAGCAGTTCTTC. It translates to CASSQVMASGGLSSYNEQFF. The chain recombines TRBV4-2 with TRBJ2-1; 11 positions match TRBD2. V trimming: 1 base; J trimming: 0 bases; junction bases outside the gene matches: 11. CDR3 size: 20 residues. Germline V gives CDR1 LGHNA, CDR2 YNFKEQ.

This clonotype was recorded many times. This chain joins TRBV7-2 and TRBJ2-6; no firm D call. The CDR3 extends over 13 amino acids. Germline V gene lookup returns CDR1 SGHTA and CDR2 FQGNSA. The V and J ends lost 4 bases and 2 bases respectively, with 3 bases between them. The CDR3 nucleotides read TGTGCCAGCAGCTCCCCTGGGGCCAACGTCCTGACTTTC. It encodes CASSSPGANVLTF.

Ten or more counts support this clonotype. The chain recombines TRBV7-3 with TRBJ2-1, with TRBD1 as a possible D gene (5 bases). V lost 5 bases and J lost 4, with 9 bases in between. The CDR3 runs to 13 residues. CDR1 SGHTA and CDR2 FQGTGA come from the germline V gene. CDR3 bases: TGTGCCAGCAGCCGAGACAGTTACAATGAGCAGTTCTTC. It codes for CASSRDSYNEQFF.

The rearrangement links TRBV23-1 to TRBJ2-3; 9 bases agree with TRBD2. TRBV23-1 is labeled an ORF, and its function is uncertain. The CDR3 extends over 18 amino acids. J lost 6 bases, V lost 0 bases, and 13 bases had no gene match. CDR3 loop: CASSQSLFGRGGPDTQYF. CDR3 DNA sequence: TGCGCCAGCAGTCAATCTCTTTTTGGGCGGGGGGGCCCCGATACGCAGTATTTT.

The chain joins TRBV5-4 to TRBJ2-1; no clear D. Germline CDR1 reads SGHNT; CDR2 reads YYREEE (reference sequence). The V and J ends lost 3 bases and 9 bases respectively, with 13 bases between them. The length of the CDR3 is 13 residues. The CDR3 sequence: CASSSRRQIEQFF. CDR3 coding DNA: TGTGCCAGCAGCTCCCGGCGGCAGATTGAGCAGTTCTTC.

The sample holds many counts of this clonotype. The gene calls are TRBV5-1 and TRBJ2-7, with 9 bases fitting TRBD1. This CDR3 has 13 amino acids. In germline, CDR1 is SGHRS, CDR2 YFSETQ. The V gene end was trimmed by 4 bases and the J gene end by 7 bases; junction bases not matched to a gene: 6. CDR3 in DNA: TGCGCCAGCAGCAACAGGGGGCCCCCGGAGCAGTACTTC. Translation: CASSNRGPPEQYF. Full variable domain (rest looked up from reference TRBV5-1 and TRBJ2-7): KAGVTQTPRYLIKTRGQQVTLSCSPISGHRSVSWYQQTPGQGLQFLFEYFSETQRNKGNFPGRFSGRQFSNSRSEMNVSTLELGDSALYLCASSNRGPPEQYFGPGTRLTVT.

This clonotype was observed a few times. The chain couples TRBV11-2 to TRBJ2-1, with TRBD2 identical over 9 bases. The V and J ends lost 1 base and 8 bases, in that order; junction bases with no gene match: 6. The CDR3 sequence is 15 residues long. From germline, CDR1 is SGHAT and CDR2 FQNNGV. The CDR3 here is CASSLGKGLAYEQFF. The CDR3 nucleotides read TGTGCCAGCAGCTTAGGAAAGGGACTAGCCTATGAGCAGTTCTTC.

The genes are TRBV30 and TRBJ2-1; D remains unclear. The CDR3 totals 13 residues. Trimming cost V 0 bases and J 8 bases, with 11 bases left between them. Germline V gene data show CDR1 as GTSNPN and CDR2 as SVGIG (reference sequence). CDR3 DNA sequence: TGTGCCTGGAGTGTACGACGTCGGGATGAGCAGTTCTTC. It translates to CAWSVRRRDEQFF.